This T cell receptor beta chain stems from a study of Ad26.COV2.S vaccination and SARS-CoV-2 variants. On the study more broadly: COV1001, an Ad26.COV2.S trial, supplied this vaccine-arm donor. General study findings and limits: People who got the vaccine had more spike-specific TCR breadth than people who got placebo. There was a possibility that the TCR breadth and depth analyses underestimated total T cell responses.

Specified treatment: about 20 received Ad26.COV2.S at low or high dose, single or two shots; roughly 5 received placebo; per-sample allocation not given. Sampling occurred on day 63 after the first vaccine or placebo injection. The study used a vaccine consisting of an Ad26 vector that expressed Wuhan-strain SARS-CoV-2 spike. Germline loops: CDR1 SGHVS, CDR2 FQNEAQ. This CDR3 spans 15 amino acids. Trimming cost V 4 bases and J 2 bases, with 13 bases left between them. Note on this clone: Antigen: not known.

The data were produced by immunoSEQ multiplex PCR, yet TCRdb's version contains in-frame clones alone and is incomplete. Seen here are 360,000 or so clones, roughly 84% observed once, and the top ten hold about 3%. This specimen consisted of peripheral blood, obtained in a trial of Ad26.COV2.S vaccine versus placebo. J is TRBJ2-3 and V is TRBV7-8, with D possibly being TRBD1 (6 bases). The TCR sequence derives from a person aged 18 to 65 who received the Ad26.COV2.S COVID-19 vaccine or a placebo. CDR3 coding DNA: TGTGCCAGCAGCTCCCGGGACACCATCACAGATACGCAGTATTTT. Translation gives CASSSRDTITDTQYF.